Listed here are 15 T cell receptor beta chains from one sample, sequenced in a study of identical twins. From the 5' RACE reads, TCRdb called clonotypes with MiXCR, one entry per CDR3 protein. The sample holds roughly 1.6 million distinct CDR3 sequences, under 35% seen once. Sequencing was carried out using cord blood. Source of these receptors: a newborn girl in good health.

V gene TRBV20-1 combines with J gene TRBJ2-1, with 12 bases identical to TRBD2. The CDR3 loop spans 18 amino acids. J gave up 0 bases and V 1 base, and 7 bases lay outside the gene matches. Germline CDR1 reads DFQATT; CDR2 reads SNEGSKA (reference sequence). DNA for the CDR3: TGCAGTGCTAGAGTAGGGGGACTAGCGGGTAGCTCCTACAATGAGCAGTTCTTC. Protein product: CSARVGGLAGSSYNEQFF.

This clonotype was detected only a few times. The chain joins TRBV5-1 to TRBJ1-1; weak D call: TRBD1 (6 bases). With 5 bases removed from V and 6 bases from J, the gap between germline ends came to 14 bases. Germline-derived CDR1 and CDR2 are SGHRS and YFSETQ. This CDR3 region has 13 residues. CDR3 sequence (DNA): TGCGCCAGCAGGTGGGGGGCGCGGGCTGAAGCTTTCTTT. It specifies CASRWGARAEAFF.

V is TRBV10-2 and J is TRBJ2-5, with 9 bases matching TRBD1. Germline loops: CDR1 WSHSY, CDR2 SAAADI. V was clipped by 7 bases and J by 2 bases; unmatched bases: 5. This CDR3 comprises 14 residues. The CDR3 DNA sequence: TGCGCCAGCACCGGGACAGGGATTCAAGAGACCCAGTACTTC. Its translation: CASTGTGIQETQYF.

The chain recombines TRBV5-1 with TRBJ2-3, with TRBD2 identical over 8 bases. The junction had 8 bases not matched to a gene; V was cut back by 9 bases and J by 2 bases. CDR3 length equals 14 residues. The germline gives CDR1 SGHRS, CDR2 YFSETQ. The DNA for the CDR3 is TGCGCCAACAAAGCGGGGGCCAACACAGATACGCAGTATTTT. Translation gives CANKAGANTDTQYF.

This clonotype was seen a handful of times. The chain joins TRBV7-2 to TRBJ1-5; D remains unclear. The CDR3 length is 16 residues. The ends were cut back, 2 bases at V and 0 bases at J, with 11 bases in the middle. Per germline, CDR1 SGHTA and CDR2 FQGNSA. The DNA for the CDR3 is TGTGCCAGCAGCTTACAAGGAGGGTATAGCAATCAGCCCCAGCATTTT. This translates into CASSLQGGYSNQPQHF.

The chain is built from TRBV19 and TRBJ2-3; 8 positions agree with TRBD1. Unmatched junction bases numbered 7, after V lost 7 bases and J lost 4 bases. Germline CDR1 and CDR2: LNHDA and SQIVND (reference sequence). This CDR3 is 14 amino acids long. The DNA of the CDR3 is TGTGCCAGTACCACGGACAGGGAGGCAGATACGCAGTATTTT. Residues: CASTTDREADTQYF.

This clonotype was counted only a few times. The chain employs TRBV5-1 and TRBJ2-4; 7 bases map to TRBD1. The CDR3 runs 13 residues. The V gene's germline CDR1 is SGHRS and CDR2 YFSETQ. The J segment lost 9 bases and the V segment lost 5 bases, leaving 8 bases of the junction unmatched. The CDR3 region has the DNA TGCGCCAGCAGGGGGGACAGTGGGTTCATTCAGTACTTC. This translates into CASRGDSGFIQYF.

This clonotype was picked up a small number of times. The chain combines TRBV11-2 with TRBJ2-5, with D perhaps assigned TRBD1 or TRBD2 (6 bases each). Trimming removed 8 bases from V and 1 base from J, with 17 bases in between. Germline V lookup: CDR1 SGHAT, CDR2 FQNNGV. The CDR3 consists of 15 residues. CDR3 sequence: CASFGGQTSQETQYF. The CDR3 bases are TGTGCCAGCTTTGGGGGCCAGACTAGCCAAGAGACCCAGTACTTC.

This chain uses TRBV10-3 with TRBJ1-5; D gene unclear. Trimming took off 5 bases at V and 0 bases at J, with 8 bases between the two ends. Germline loops: CDR1 ENHRY, CDR2 SYGVKD. The CDR3 has 14 residues. The CDR3 coding sequence is TGTGCCATCAGTCCCGGTCTTAGCAATCAGCCCCAGCATTTT. Its protein product is CAISPGLSNQPQHF.

This clonotype was seen only a few times. This chain links TRBV12-3 or TRBV12-4 with TRBJ2-3; D is undetermined. V was clipped by 6 bases and J by 0 bases, with 16 bases between them. This CDR3 has 16 amino acids. The CDR3 nucleotides are TGTGCCAGCAGCCCGTCGCGGATCCCTAGCACAGATACGCAGTATTTT. Its protein is CASSPSRIPSTDTQYF.

This clonotype was recorded a few times. The chain has TRBV10-3 and TRBJ1-3; 7 nucleotides line up with TRBD1. Per the germline V gene, CDR1 is ENHRY and CDR2 is SYGVKD. There are 14 residues in the CDR3. The J segment lost 0 bases and the V segment lost 10 bases, leaving 6 bases of the junction unmatched. CDR3 in amino acids: CATWDSYSGNTIYF. The CDR3 DNA sequence: TGTGCCACTTGGGACAGTTACTCTGGAAACACCATATATTTT.

This chain connects TRBV20-1 to TRBJ1-5; TRBD1 aligns across 10 bases. The CDR3 has 16 amino acids. V lost 0 bases, J lost 2 bases, and 4 bases stayed unmatched. CDR1 and CDR2 (germline): DFQATT, SNEGSKA (reference sequence). The CDR3 DNA reads TGCAGTGCTAGAGATCCGGGGACAGGGGGCAATCAGCCCCAGCATTTT. Translated: CSARDPGTGGNQPQHF.

In this sample, this clonotype turned up a few times. The chain uses TRBV4-1 and TRBJ1-2; TRBD1 matches at 7 bases. This CDR3 spans 16 amino acids. After removal of 1 base from V and 6 bases from J, the junction contained 11 bases not matched to a gene. Germline V gene lookup returns CDR1 MGHRA and CDR2 YSYEKL. DNA of the CDR3: TGCGCCAGCAGCCAAGTTGGGCGGGGCAGGGGGAATGGCTACACCTTC. Residues: CASSQVGRGRGNGYTF.

This clonotype has a handful of counts. J is TRBJ1-5 and V is TRBV28; D might be TRBD1 (5 bases). The V gene's germline CDR1 is MDHEN and CDR2 SYDVKM. The germline V and J ends were trimmed by 5 bases and 0 bases, with 20 bases remaining between them. The CDR3 sequence is 18 residues long. CDR3 loop: CASSHQFRRDPSNQPQHF. The CDR3 DNA is TGTGCCAGCAGTCACCAGTTCCGCAGGGACCCTAGCAATCAGCCCCAGCATTTT.

The gene calls are TRBV2 and TRBJ2-5, with 9 positions matching TRBD2. Germline loops: CDR1 SNHLY, CDR2 FYNNEI. This CDR3 contains 16 residues. J lost 11 bases, V lost 7 bases, and 20 bases had no gene match. The CDR3 is CASIRSGLAGDNEQYF. CDR3 bases: TGTGCCAGCATTCGGTCGGGACTAGCTGGTGACAATGAGCAGTACTTC.